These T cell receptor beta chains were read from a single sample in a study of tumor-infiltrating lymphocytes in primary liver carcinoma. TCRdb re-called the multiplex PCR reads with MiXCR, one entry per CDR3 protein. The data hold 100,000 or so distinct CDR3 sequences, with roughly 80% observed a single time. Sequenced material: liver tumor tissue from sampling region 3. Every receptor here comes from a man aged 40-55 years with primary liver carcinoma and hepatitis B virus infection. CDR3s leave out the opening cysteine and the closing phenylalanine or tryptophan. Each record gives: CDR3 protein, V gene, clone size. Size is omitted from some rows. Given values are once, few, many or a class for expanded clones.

CDR3aa: ATRWISNSETF
v_gene: TRBV6-5
abundance: once

CDR3aa: ASSLNGRASTDAQY
v_gene: TRBV5-1
abundance: once

CDR3aa: SASPDWAMNTKAL
v_gene: TRBV29-1
abundance: .

CDR3aa: ASSLDPGGTSADTQY
v_gene: TRBV11-2
abundance: .

CDR3aa: ASSLGARWKQY
v_gene: TRBV11-2
abundance: .

CDR3aa: ASSHDRGGTGDLF
v_gene: TRBV12-3/TRBV12-4
abundance: once

CDR3aa: SVRPSGRNSEAF
v_gene: TRBV29-1
abundance: .

CDR3aa: ANKTSTQTLY
v_gene: TRBV10-2
abundance: .

CDR3aa: ASRRGGMNIETF
v_gene: TRBV6-2/TRBV6-3
abundance: .

CDR3aa: ASILGSGTDTQY
v_gene: TRBV7-2
abundance: .

CDR3aa: SGTTQNTEAF
v_gene: TRBV29-1
abundance: .

CDR3aa: ASSSSGTGSLNEKLF
v_gene: TRBV28
abundance: .

CDR3aa: ASSPSDTEELF
v_gene: TRBV6-2/TRBV6-3
abundance: .

CDR3aa: ISSFAGTGILYYGYT
v_gene: TRBV28
abundance: .

CDR3aa: ATSRDFGGTGYT
v_gene: TRBV15
abundance: many

CDR3aa: ASSLVGVRGSNQPHH
v_gene: TRBV11-2
abundance: .

CDR3aa: ASSEAMGGQETQY
v_gene: TRBV6-1
abundance: few

CDR3aa: PSSPWTSGRANEQY
v_gene: TRBV5-6
abundance: .

CDR3aa: ASSPSTGLNNGYT
v_gene: TRBV4-1
abundance: .

CDR3aa: ASSTYRGRPGELF
v_gene: TRBV12-3/TRBV12-4
abundance: .

CDR3aa: ASRWDRRCHGYT
v_gene: TRBV7-9
abundance: .

CDR3aa: TTTGLGTEAF
v_gene: TRBV12-3/TRBV12-4
abundance: .

CDR3aa: SSSKDRAEEQY
v_gene: TRBV11-2
abundance: .

CDR3aa: AISDATSGQKNEQF
v_gene: TRBV24-1
abundance: .

CDR3aa: ASSQGTGGDQPPH
v_gene: TRBV4-1
abundance: .

CDR3aa: ASRTIGRSEQF
v_gene: TRBV6-2/TRBV6-3
abundance: .

CDR3aa: ASSSNTGRSYEQY
v_gene: TRBV11-2
abundance: .

CDR3aa: ANSLAVRLVGSNEQF
v_gene: TRBV5-6
abundance: .

CDR3aa: ASNLAGVETQC
v_gene: TRBV12-3/TRBV12-4
abundance: .

CDR3aa: ASARGLALMNTEAF
v_gene: TRBV5-1
abundance: many

CDR3aa: ANSPERRGDEQY
v_gene: TRBV28
abundance: .

CDR3aa: ANIQVLMAAQY
v_gene: TRBV4-3
abundance: .

CDR3aa: ASSHWTGSDGYT
v_gene: TRBV5-1
abundance: .

CDR3aa: VSSSGGISVGARTDTQY
v_gene: TRBV11-1
abundance: .

CDR3aa: ASSQEQRFKQY
v_gene: TRBV4-3
abundance: .

CDR3aa: ASSHYVAEEETQY
v_gene: TRBV4-3
abundance: .

CDR3aa: ASIQGGAPDTQY
v_gene: TRBV4-3
abundance: .

CDR3aa: ASSRRPPTGANTGELF
v_gene: TRBV6-5
abundance: many

CDR3aa: ASSYGGRGHTYGQY
v_gene: TRBV6-5
abundance: .

CDR3aa: STSGQGHYERLF
v_gene: TRBV29-1
abundance: .

CDR3aa: ASFGMSGSYNSPLH
v_gene: TRBV5-6
abundance: .

CDR3aa: ASSEIGGHYTNTLY
v_gene: TRBV6-1
abundance: .

CDR3aa: ASSLRQGAREMQY
v_gene: TRBV5-4
abundance: .